The next 14 T cell receptor beta chains were all read from a single sample in a study of cytomegalovirus exposure and HLA in healthy donors. The PCR contained 60 Vbeta and 13 Jbeta primers. Profiled with immunoSEQ multiplex PCR; TCRdb holds only in-frame clones, not every one. The sample includes around 140,000 clones, approximately 71% of them seen just once. The sequenced sample was PBMCs. The source of these receptors is a woman aged 60-75 years in good health and CMV-seronegative.

This chain joins TRBV20-1 and TRBJ1-1, with TRBD1 as a possible D gene (5 bases). Trimming left V 3 bases short and J 7 bases short, with 9 bases between. The CDR3 spans 11 residues. CDR1 DFQATT and CDR2 SNEGSKA come from the germline V gene (reference sequence). CDR3 region: CSASRRVEAFF. Written as DNA, the CDR3 is TGCAGTGCTAGTCGCAGGGTTGAAGCTTTCTTT.

The genes are TRBV27 and TRBJ2-1, with 9 positions matching TRBD2. CDR1 is MNHEY, CDR2 SMNVEV, per germline (reference sequence). This CDR3 has 15 amino acids. V was pared by 3 bases and J by 7 bases, with 7 bases of the junction left unmatched. CDR3 region: CASSFGGGAWNEQFF. Written as DNA, the CDR3 is TGTGCCAGCAGTTTCGGCGGGGGGGCTTGGAATGAGCAGTTCTTC.

This chain connects TRBV2 to TRBJ2-1; D not resolved. Germline values: CDR1 SNHLY, CDR2 FYNNEI. This CDR3 spans 14 amino acids. V gave up 2 bases and J gave up 8 bases, with 13 bases separating them. Written as DNA, the CDR3 is TGTGCCAGCAGTGAAATATCGGCTCGGGATGAGCAGTTCTTC. It encodes CASSEISARDEQFF.

This clone has only one observation. The chain couples TRBV29-1 to TRBJ2-7; TRBD1 agrees at 7 bases. With V trimmed by 6 bases and J by 0 bases, 2 bases remained unmatched. CDR1 is SQVTM, CDR2 ANQGSEA, per germline. The CDR3 has 12 residues. The CDR3 protein is CSVTGASYEQYF. Here the CDR3 DNA reads TGCAGCGTCACAGGGGCCTCCTACGAGCAGTACTTC.

The V call is TRBV10-3, the J call TRBJ2-5; the match to TRBD2 covers 8 bases. CDR1 and CDR2 (germline): ENHRY, SYGVKD. Unmatched junction bases numbered 8, after V lost 7 bases and J lost 4 bases. CDR3 length equals 14 residues. CDR3 DNA sequence: TGTGCCATCAACTCGCGGGAGGAGGGAGAGACCCAGTACTTC. Translation: CAINSREEGETQYF.

The genes are TRBV19 and TRBJ1-5, with TRBD1 as a possible D gene (6 bases). CDR3 length: 16 amino acids. Trimming shortened V by 3 bases and J by 1 base, and 13 bases separated the two germline ends. CDR1 LNHDA and CDR2 SQIVND come from the germline V gene (reference sequence). CDR3 in DNA: TGTGCCAGTAGTATGGCGGGGGCGAGAAGCAATCAGCCCCAGCATTTT. Translated, it gives CASSMAGARSNQPQHF. Using reference TRBV19 and TRBJ1-5 for the parts outside the CDR3, the full variable domain is DGGITQSPKYLFRKEGQNVTLSCEQNLNHDAMYWYRQDPGQGLRLIYYSQIVNDFQKGDIAEGYSVSREKKESFPLTVTSAQKNPTAFYLCASSMAGARSNQPQHFGDGTRLSIL.

The chain joins TRBV30 to TRBJ2-3, with 7 bases fitting TRBD2. The V and J ends lost 2 bases and 1 base, in that order; junction bases with no gene match: 9. This CDR3 comprises 16 residues. The germline V gene has CDR1 GTSNPN and CDR2 SVGIG (reference sequence). CDR3 nucleotide sequence: TGTGCCTGGAGTTACGGGAGGATGGGAGGCACAGATACGCAGTATTTT. Its protein product is CAWSYGRMGGTDTQYF.

The gene calls are TRBV27 and TRBJ1-1, with TRBD1 matching over 7 bases. The germline V gene has CDR1 MNHEY and CDR2 SMNVEV (reference sequence). This CDR3 comprises 13 residues. Trimming took 1 base from V and 10 from J; bases not matched to a gene: 6. The CDR3 protein is CASSLYTGAGAFF. For the CDR3, the DNA is TGTGCCAGCAGTTTATATACAGGGGCTGGAGCTTTCTTT.

The chain employs TRBV6-5 and TRBJ1-2; tentative D call: TRBD1 (5 bases). Deletions cut 0 bases from V and 7 bases from J, with 9 bases between. Germline V gives CDR1 MNHEY, CDR2 SVGAGI. There are 13 residues in the CDR3. The CDR3 region is CASSYSPGSGYTF. DNA for the CDR3: TGTGCCAGCAGTTACTCGCCAGGGTCTGGCTACACCTTC.

This clone showed up just once. The chain uses TRBV5-4 and TRBJ2-3; 12 bases line up with TRBD1. Germline CDR1 SGHNT, CDR2 YYREEE (reference sequence). This CDR3 is built from 16 residues. V gave up 4 bases and J gave up 6 bases; unmatched junction bases: 9. CDR3 DNA: TGTGCCAGCAGCCCCGGGGGGGACAGGGGGCCCGATACGCAGTATTTT. It translates to CASSPGGDRGPDTQYF.

This clone was seen more than once but under ten times. This rearrangement joins TRBV4-1 to TRBJ1-5, with 7 bases aligning to TRBD1. This CDR3 comprises 17 residues. V trimming: 0 bases; J trimming: 0 bases; junction bases outside the gene matches: 5. Germline loops: CDR1 MGHRA, CDR2 YSYEKL. The CDR3 DNA reads as TGCGCCAGCAGCCAAGAGATAGGGGGCAATAGCAATCAGCCCCAGCATTTT. Translation: CASSQEIGGNSNQPQHF.

The chain joins TRBV18 to TRBJ2-6; tentatively, D is TRBD2 (6 bases). Germline CDR1 and CDR2: KGHSH and LQKENI. V was shortened by 1 base and J by 4 bases, with 11 bases between the two germline ends. The CDR3 has 16 amino acids. Here the CDR3 DNA reads TGTGCCAGCTCACCACGGCGGGAACCCGGGGCCAACGTCCTGACTTTC. The encoded protein is CASSPRREPGANVLTF.

The chain carries TRBV4-1 and TRBJ2-6; 7 positions match TRBD1. Trimming at V came to 1 base and at J to 0 bases, leaving 3 bases not matched to a gene. CDR3 size: 17 residues. The germline CDR1 and CDR2 sequences are MGHRA and YSYEKL. The CDR3: CASSQAGQYSGANVLTF. The CDR3 bases are TGCGCCAGCAGCCAAGCGGGACAGTACTCTGGGGCCAACGTCCTGACTTTC.

The chain uses TRBV6-5 and TRBJ2-7; tentatively, D is TRBD1 (6 bases). Looked up from germline, CDR1 is MNHEY and CDR2 is SVGAGI. The CDR3 length is 15 residues. Trimming stripped 2 bases from V and 2 bases from J, with 13 bases between. The CDR3 sequence: CASSYLGQKAYEQYF. Here the CDR3 DNA reads TGTGCCAGCAGTTACCTCGGACAGAAAGCCTACGAGCAGTACTTC.